This TCR beta chain was documented in a study of tumor-infiltrating lymphocytes in primary liver carcinoma. Total RNA (roughly 0.45 ug) served as template for TCR beta cDNA synthesis primed by a constant-region primer. Sequencing libraries for TCR beta derived from three nested multiplex PCR rounds that used slightly modified ARM-PCR. The first two PCR rounds used TRBV1-TRBV30 primers with a Cbeta primer, nine to ten cycles each. Each CDR3 protein is one row after TCRdb ran MiXCR on the multiplex PCR reads. Seen here are some 180,000 distinct CDR3 sequences, around 60% observed once, and the top ten hold under 75%. Both blood RNA, taken from unsorted whole blood, and germline DNA were extracted. This clonotype showed up just once. It is likely a read error, because the conserved phenylalanine at the end of the CDR3 is missing. Because the CDR3's place on the DNA is in doubt, the DNA is left out and the CDR3 is given as listed by TCRdb.

Per germline, CDR1 LGHNA and CDR2 YNFKEQ. The CDR3 comprises 14 residues, both ends counted. This receptor was obtained from a man in his forties or fifties with primary liver carcinoma and hepatitis B virus infection. Sequencing was done on a sample of peripheral blood. The chain combines TRBV4-2 with TRBJ2-7; TRBD1, the table's D call, was not compared with the DNA. The chain's CDR3 is CASSQDRGAYERYI.